The table lists the clone carrying this T cell receptor (beta chain) with a few counts. What it binds is not known. Every isolated RNA sample was fully reverse transcribed, so sequencing captured expressed TCRB transcripts. Generated by immunoSEQ multiplex PCR, the TCRdb table keeps only in-frame clones and is missing some. The sample holds 300,000 or so clones; about 13% are singletons and the top ten take roughly 0.016%. The data derive from a study of beta chain features in type 1 diabetes. Study-level points and caveats: It was among patients, rather than healthy donors, that naive, central memory and Treg TCRB repertoires appeared more similar. TCRB CDR3s were moderately but significantly shorter in Type 1 diabetes patients in all four CD4+ subsets.

Cells sorted by CD45RO/CCR7/CD25/CD127/CD95/CD27 comprised CD4+ naive, central memory, regulatory and stem cell-like memory cells. Sorted cells reached over 98% purity in every population. From germline, CDR1 is SGHRS and CDR2 YFSETQ. There are 15 residues in the CDR3. V was pared by 0 bases and J by 0 bases, with 2 bases of the junction left unmatched. The receptor comes from a young woman with type 1 diabetes. The gene calls are TRBV5-1 and TRBJ2-7, with 8 nucleotides matching TRBD2. Input material: naive CD4+ T cells from blood. CDR3 sequence (DNA): TGCGCCAGCAGCTTGGGACTAGCGTCCTCCTACGAGCAGTACTTC. Its protein product is CASSLGLASSYEQYF.